This is a list of T cell receptor beta chains from one sample in a study of cytomegalovirus exposure and HLA in healthy donors. Assay: immunoSEQ multiplex PCR; the TCRdb copy retains only in-frame clones and omits some. Here the sample spans roughly 180,000 clones, about four fifths being singletons. Input material: PBMCs. These receptors were taken from a boy aged 5-17 years in good health and CMV-seronegative. CDR3s include the opening cysteine and the closing phenylalanine or tryptophan. The order of the fields is D gene, J gene, V gene, clone size, CDR3 protein, CDR3 DNA. D genes are given only for firm matches. Size values are once, few and many counts, or a class for expanded clones, and some rows have none.

TRBD1 | TRBJ1-1 | TRBV29-1 | - | CSVLGGKNTEAFF | TGCAGCGTCTTAGGGGGCAAGAACACTGAAGCTTTCTTT
TRBD2 | TRBJ2-5 | TRBV10-3 | - | CAISEDLSGLALRTQYF | TGTGCCATCAGTGAGGACCTTAGCGGGCTAGCCCTCCGGACCCAGTACTTC
TRBD2 | TRBJ2-1 | TRBV7-2 | - | CASSPTSRLAGDNEQFF | TGTGCCAGCAGCCCCACAAGCCGACTAGCGGGAGACAATGAGCAGTTCTTC
- | TRBJ1-2 | TRBV6-1 | - | CASSEVPLVEIWGYTF | TGTGCCAGCAGTGAAGTCCCCTTAGTCGAGATCTGGGGCTACACCTTC
- | TRBJ2-2 | TRBV9 | - | CASSNSKETVNTGELFF | TGTGCCAGCAGCAATTCTAAGGAGACGGTGAACACCGGGGAGCTGTTTTTT
TRBD1 | TRBJ1-1 | TRBV19 | - | CASSIGGTGTEAFF | TGTGCCAGTAGTATAGGGGGGACAGGCACTGAAGCTTTCTTT
- | TRBJ1-1 | TRBV2 | - | CASRDRSNTEAFF | TGTGCCAGCAGGGACAGATCGAACACTGAAGCTTTCTTT
TRBD1 | TRBJ1-2 | TRBV5-4 | - | CASSLDRYRGYTF | TGTGCCAGCAGCCTGGACAGGTATCGTGGCTACACCTTC
TRBD1 | TRBJ2-7 | TRBV11-2 | - | CASSLVGTDEQYF | TGTGCCAGCAGCTTAGTCGGGACAGATGAGCAGTACTTC
- | TRBJ1-5 | TRBV2 | - | CASTEGQNQPQHF | TGTGCCAGCACTGAGGGACAAAATCAGCCCCAGCATTTT
- | TRBJ1-1 | TRBV5-5 | few | CASSSNSIEAFF | TGTGCCAGCAGCTCCAACAGTATTGAAGCTTTCTTT
- | TRBJ2-3 | TRBV6-4 | - | CASSDQGGRTDTQYF | TGTGCCAGCAGTGACCAAGGGGGTAGGACAGATACGCAGTATTTT
- | TRBJ2-3 | TRBV2 | - | CASTSEVGYPYF | TGTGCCAGCACCTCAGAGGTTGGGTATCCGTATTTT
- | TRBJ1-2 | TRBV5-6 | - | CASSLFGGGLDYGYTF | TGTGCCAGCAGCTTGTTCGGAGGCGGGCTTGACTATGGCTACACCTTC
- | TRBJ2-2 | TRBV11-3 | - | CASSFRGGVNTGELFF | TGTGCCAGCAGCTTTCGGGGCGGGGTGAACACCGGGGAGCTGTTTTTT
- | TRBJ2-3 | TRBV11-3 | - | CASSLDRATQYF | TGTGCCAGCAGCCTAGACCGCGCGACGCAGTATTTT
- | TRBJ2-2 | TRBV27 | - | CASSLLGTAGELFF | TGTGCCAGCAGTTTATTAGGGACTGCCGGGGAGCTGTTTTTT
- | TRBJ2-1 | TRBV9 | - | CASSVGTIGREQFF | TGTGCCAGCAGCGTAGGGACTATCGGGCGTGAGCAGTTCTTC
TRBD1 | TRBJ1-1 | TRBV7-9 | - | CASSYGTVNTEAFF | TGTGCCAGCAGCTATGGGACAGTAAACACTGAAGCTTTCTTT
TRBD2 | TRBJ2-3 | TRBV4-2 | - | CASSQVVSGSGPDTQYF | TGTGCCAGCAGCCAAGTCGTTAGCGGGAGCGGGCCAGATACGCAGTATTTT
- | TRBJ1-5 | TRBV27 | - | CASSFSSGVAQPQHF | TGTGCCAGCAGTTTTTCTTCGGGGGTGGCCCAGCCCCAGCATTTT
TRBD2 | TRBJ2-3 | TRBV5-1 | - | CASNAGGTDTQYF | TGCGCCAGCAACGCGGGGGGAACAGATACGCAGTATTTT
- | TRBJ2-1 | TRBV29-1 | - | CSVVPIQTYNEQFF | TGCAGCGTTGTTCCGATACAAACCTACAATGAGCAGTTCTTC
TRBD1 | TRBJ2-7 | TRBV14 | - | CASSTTRGTGTYEQYF | TGTGCCAGCAGCACCACAAGGGGGACAGGGACCTACGAGCAGTACTTC
- | TRBJ2-1 | TRBV2 | - | CASSDLLASYNEQFF | TGTGCCAGCAGTGATTTGCTAGCATCCTACAATGAGCAGTTCTTC
- | TRBJ1-5 | TRBV7-6 | - | CASSLDPSGNEPQHF | TGTGCCAGCAGCTTAGATCCGTCGGGGAACGAGCCCCAGCATTTT
TRBD1 | TRBJ2-1 | TRBV18 | - | CASSPPGTGDNEQFF | TGTGCCAGCTCACCACCGGGGACAGGGGACAATGAGCAGTTCTTC
TRBD1 | TRBJ1-1 | TRBV19 | - | CASSHAGTGSSEAFF | TGTGCCAGTAGCCATGCCGGGACAGGGAGTTCTGAAGCTTTCTTT
TRBD2 | TRBJ2-7 | TRBV7-8 | - | CASSWRLAGDYEQYF | TGTGCCAGCAGCTGGAGACTAGCGGGGGACTACGAGCAGTACTTC
TRBD1 | TRBJ2-7 | TRBV5-5 | - | CASSTGDSYYEQYF | TGTGCCAGCAGCACCGGGGACAGCTACTACGAGCAGTACTTC
- | TRBJ2-1 | TRBV27 | - | CASSSRTPSYNEQFF | TGTGCCAGCAGTTCTAGAACTCCTTCCTACAATGAGCAGTTCTTC
- | TRBJ2-7 | TRBV2 | few | CASSNRIDYEQYF | TGTGCCAGCAGTAACAGGATCGACTACGAGCAGTACTTC
- | TRBJ2-5 | TRBV30 | - | CACLGMSQETQYF | TGTGCCTGCCTCGGGATGTCCCAAGAGACCCAGTACTTC
TRBD2 | TRBJ2-7 | TRBV9 | few | CASSREGNRPSYEQYF | TGTGCCAGCAGCCGGGAGGGCAACAGGCCCTCCTACGAGCAGTACTTC
- | TRBJ1-6 | TRBV2 | once | CASSQGGLDGTLHF | TGTGCCAGCAGCCAAGGGGGTTTGGATGGGACCCTCCACTTT
TRBD1 | TRBJ1-5 | TRBV6-1 | - | CASSAQGVGEPQHF | TGTGCCAGCAGCGCACAGGGGGTTGGGGAGCCCCAGCATTTT
- | TRBJ1-5 | TRBV9 | - | CASSPGGVTSNQPQHF | TGTGCCAGCAGCCCCGGGGGGGTGACGAGCAATCAGCCCCAGCATTTT
- | TRBJ1-5 | TRBV7-6 | - | CASSSAMGRRSNQPQHF | TGTGCCAGCAGCTCCGCCATGGGCAGGCGTAGCAATCAGCCCCAGCATTTT
TRBD1 | TRBJ1-4 | TRBV2 | - | CASIPRQGAGEKLFF | TGTGCCAGCATCCCCCGACAGGGGGCAGGTGAAAAACTGTTTTTT
TRBD1 | TRBJ2-7 | TRBV11-2 | - | CASSLVGQGYEQYF | TGTGCCAGCAGCTTGGTGGGACAGGGCTACGAGCAGTACTTC
TRBD1 | TRBJ2-7 | TRBV5-4 | - | CASSLSGTAYEQYF | TGTGCCAGCAGCTTATCCGGGACAGCATACGAGCAGTACTTC
TRBD2 | TRBJ2-3 | TRBV27 | - | CASRRLAQGADTQYF | TGTGCCAGCAGGCGACTAGCGCAGGGAGCAGATACGCAGTATTTT
TRBD1 | TRBJ1-2 | TRBV28 | - | CASKTTLTGGRGYTF | TGTGCCAGCAAAACTACGCTAACAGGGGGTCGCGGCTACACCTTC
- | TRBJ1-4 | TRBV7-2 | - | CASSLGQVNEKLFF | TGTGCCAGCAGCTTAGGGCAGGTCAATGAAAAACTGTTTTTT
- | TRBJ1-1 | TRBV6-6 | - | CASRRGEAFF | TGTGCCAGCAGACGGGGTGAGGCTTTCTTT
TRBD2 | TRBJ2-1 | TRBV30 | once | CAWKGASGSYLRNEQFF | TGTGCCTGGAAGGGGGCTAGCGGGAGTTACCTTCGCAATGAGCAGTTCTTC
TRBD1 | TRBJ2-7 | TRBV27 | - | CASSSYPGKGRDRDYEQYF | TGTGCCAGCAGTTCCTACCCGGGAAAAGGCCGGGACAGGGACTACGAGCAGTACTTC